What follows are 4 T cell receptor beta chains derived from one specimen sequenced in a study of a mutant IDH1 vaccine in newly diagnosed glioma. Only in-frame clones appear in the TCRdb table, and some are missing; sequencing was by immunoSEQ multiplex PCR. The sample yields around 94,000 clones, around nine tenths seen once. The time point is: week 47, end of study. Vaccinated patients received 300 ug of mutant IDH1 20-mer peptide per dose, with topical imiquimod. These receptors' targets are unknown. The sample in question was PBMCs, obtained from a glioma patient whose treatment included an IDH1 peptide vaccine. All receptors derive from a woman aged 45 to 65 with glioma.

J is TRBJ2-7 and V is TRBV28; 10 bases match TRBD1. Germline-derived CDR1 and CDR2 are MDHEN and SYDVKM. Trimming at V came to 1 base and at J to 4 bases, leaving 4 bases not matched to a gene. The CDR3 spans 15 residues. The CDR3 sequence: CASSLLTGGSYEQYF. In nucleotides, the CDR3 is TGTGCCAGCAGTTTATTGACAGGGGGCAGTTACGAGCAGTACTTC.

V is TRBV19 and J is TRBJ2-7, with TRBD2 matching over 13 bases. With 5 bases clipped from V and 7 bases from J, the junction kept 11 bases outside the gene matches. The CDR3 consists of 16 residues. The V gene's germline CDR1 is LNHDA and CDR2 SQIVND (reference sequence). CDR3 coding DNA: TGTGCCAGTAGTGTAACTACTAGCGGGAGGGCCGGGGAGCAGTACTTC. This encodes CASSVTTSGRAGEQYF.

The chain has TRBV6-5 and TRBJ2-1; the D is unclear. The germline CDR1 and CDR2 sequences are MNHEY and SVGAGI. Between the trimmed V and J ends, which lost 2 bases and 4 bases, there was a span of 9 bases. The CDR3 spans 14 residues. The CDR3 bases are TGTGCCAGCAGTTACCCCTCTAGTTACAATGAGCAGTTCTTC. It codes for CASSYPSSYNEQFF.

The CDR3 nucleotides read TGTGCCAGCAGTTTGCGAGGGCAGGCACTGGGATCGGCGGAGGGCTACACCTTC. Translating it yields CASSLRGQALGSAEGYTF. The V and J genes are TRBV28 and TRBJ1-2, with D hard to call. The V end lost 3 bases, the J end lost 8 bases, and 28 bases lay between the germline ends. CDR1 is MDHEN and CDR2 is SYDVKM in the germline V gene. The CDR3 runs 18 residues.